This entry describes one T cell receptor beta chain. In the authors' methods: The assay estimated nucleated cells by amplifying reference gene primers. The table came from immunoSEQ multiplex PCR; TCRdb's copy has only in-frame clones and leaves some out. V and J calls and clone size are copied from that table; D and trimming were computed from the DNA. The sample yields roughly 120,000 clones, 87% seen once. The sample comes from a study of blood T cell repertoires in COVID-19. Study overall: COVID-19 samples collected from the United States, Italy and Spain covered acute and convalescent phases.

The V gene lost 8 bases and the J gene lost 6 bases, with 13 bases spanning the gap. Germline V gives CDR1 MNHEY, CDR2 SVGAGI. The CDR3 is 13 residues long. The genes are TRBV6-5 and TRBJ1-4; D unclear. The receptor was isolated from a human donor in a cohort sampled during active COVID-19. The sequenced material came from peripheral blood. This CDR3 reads CASGRGEDEKLFF. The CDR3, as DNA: TGTGCCAGCGGGAGAGGAGAAGATGAAAAACTGTTTTTT.